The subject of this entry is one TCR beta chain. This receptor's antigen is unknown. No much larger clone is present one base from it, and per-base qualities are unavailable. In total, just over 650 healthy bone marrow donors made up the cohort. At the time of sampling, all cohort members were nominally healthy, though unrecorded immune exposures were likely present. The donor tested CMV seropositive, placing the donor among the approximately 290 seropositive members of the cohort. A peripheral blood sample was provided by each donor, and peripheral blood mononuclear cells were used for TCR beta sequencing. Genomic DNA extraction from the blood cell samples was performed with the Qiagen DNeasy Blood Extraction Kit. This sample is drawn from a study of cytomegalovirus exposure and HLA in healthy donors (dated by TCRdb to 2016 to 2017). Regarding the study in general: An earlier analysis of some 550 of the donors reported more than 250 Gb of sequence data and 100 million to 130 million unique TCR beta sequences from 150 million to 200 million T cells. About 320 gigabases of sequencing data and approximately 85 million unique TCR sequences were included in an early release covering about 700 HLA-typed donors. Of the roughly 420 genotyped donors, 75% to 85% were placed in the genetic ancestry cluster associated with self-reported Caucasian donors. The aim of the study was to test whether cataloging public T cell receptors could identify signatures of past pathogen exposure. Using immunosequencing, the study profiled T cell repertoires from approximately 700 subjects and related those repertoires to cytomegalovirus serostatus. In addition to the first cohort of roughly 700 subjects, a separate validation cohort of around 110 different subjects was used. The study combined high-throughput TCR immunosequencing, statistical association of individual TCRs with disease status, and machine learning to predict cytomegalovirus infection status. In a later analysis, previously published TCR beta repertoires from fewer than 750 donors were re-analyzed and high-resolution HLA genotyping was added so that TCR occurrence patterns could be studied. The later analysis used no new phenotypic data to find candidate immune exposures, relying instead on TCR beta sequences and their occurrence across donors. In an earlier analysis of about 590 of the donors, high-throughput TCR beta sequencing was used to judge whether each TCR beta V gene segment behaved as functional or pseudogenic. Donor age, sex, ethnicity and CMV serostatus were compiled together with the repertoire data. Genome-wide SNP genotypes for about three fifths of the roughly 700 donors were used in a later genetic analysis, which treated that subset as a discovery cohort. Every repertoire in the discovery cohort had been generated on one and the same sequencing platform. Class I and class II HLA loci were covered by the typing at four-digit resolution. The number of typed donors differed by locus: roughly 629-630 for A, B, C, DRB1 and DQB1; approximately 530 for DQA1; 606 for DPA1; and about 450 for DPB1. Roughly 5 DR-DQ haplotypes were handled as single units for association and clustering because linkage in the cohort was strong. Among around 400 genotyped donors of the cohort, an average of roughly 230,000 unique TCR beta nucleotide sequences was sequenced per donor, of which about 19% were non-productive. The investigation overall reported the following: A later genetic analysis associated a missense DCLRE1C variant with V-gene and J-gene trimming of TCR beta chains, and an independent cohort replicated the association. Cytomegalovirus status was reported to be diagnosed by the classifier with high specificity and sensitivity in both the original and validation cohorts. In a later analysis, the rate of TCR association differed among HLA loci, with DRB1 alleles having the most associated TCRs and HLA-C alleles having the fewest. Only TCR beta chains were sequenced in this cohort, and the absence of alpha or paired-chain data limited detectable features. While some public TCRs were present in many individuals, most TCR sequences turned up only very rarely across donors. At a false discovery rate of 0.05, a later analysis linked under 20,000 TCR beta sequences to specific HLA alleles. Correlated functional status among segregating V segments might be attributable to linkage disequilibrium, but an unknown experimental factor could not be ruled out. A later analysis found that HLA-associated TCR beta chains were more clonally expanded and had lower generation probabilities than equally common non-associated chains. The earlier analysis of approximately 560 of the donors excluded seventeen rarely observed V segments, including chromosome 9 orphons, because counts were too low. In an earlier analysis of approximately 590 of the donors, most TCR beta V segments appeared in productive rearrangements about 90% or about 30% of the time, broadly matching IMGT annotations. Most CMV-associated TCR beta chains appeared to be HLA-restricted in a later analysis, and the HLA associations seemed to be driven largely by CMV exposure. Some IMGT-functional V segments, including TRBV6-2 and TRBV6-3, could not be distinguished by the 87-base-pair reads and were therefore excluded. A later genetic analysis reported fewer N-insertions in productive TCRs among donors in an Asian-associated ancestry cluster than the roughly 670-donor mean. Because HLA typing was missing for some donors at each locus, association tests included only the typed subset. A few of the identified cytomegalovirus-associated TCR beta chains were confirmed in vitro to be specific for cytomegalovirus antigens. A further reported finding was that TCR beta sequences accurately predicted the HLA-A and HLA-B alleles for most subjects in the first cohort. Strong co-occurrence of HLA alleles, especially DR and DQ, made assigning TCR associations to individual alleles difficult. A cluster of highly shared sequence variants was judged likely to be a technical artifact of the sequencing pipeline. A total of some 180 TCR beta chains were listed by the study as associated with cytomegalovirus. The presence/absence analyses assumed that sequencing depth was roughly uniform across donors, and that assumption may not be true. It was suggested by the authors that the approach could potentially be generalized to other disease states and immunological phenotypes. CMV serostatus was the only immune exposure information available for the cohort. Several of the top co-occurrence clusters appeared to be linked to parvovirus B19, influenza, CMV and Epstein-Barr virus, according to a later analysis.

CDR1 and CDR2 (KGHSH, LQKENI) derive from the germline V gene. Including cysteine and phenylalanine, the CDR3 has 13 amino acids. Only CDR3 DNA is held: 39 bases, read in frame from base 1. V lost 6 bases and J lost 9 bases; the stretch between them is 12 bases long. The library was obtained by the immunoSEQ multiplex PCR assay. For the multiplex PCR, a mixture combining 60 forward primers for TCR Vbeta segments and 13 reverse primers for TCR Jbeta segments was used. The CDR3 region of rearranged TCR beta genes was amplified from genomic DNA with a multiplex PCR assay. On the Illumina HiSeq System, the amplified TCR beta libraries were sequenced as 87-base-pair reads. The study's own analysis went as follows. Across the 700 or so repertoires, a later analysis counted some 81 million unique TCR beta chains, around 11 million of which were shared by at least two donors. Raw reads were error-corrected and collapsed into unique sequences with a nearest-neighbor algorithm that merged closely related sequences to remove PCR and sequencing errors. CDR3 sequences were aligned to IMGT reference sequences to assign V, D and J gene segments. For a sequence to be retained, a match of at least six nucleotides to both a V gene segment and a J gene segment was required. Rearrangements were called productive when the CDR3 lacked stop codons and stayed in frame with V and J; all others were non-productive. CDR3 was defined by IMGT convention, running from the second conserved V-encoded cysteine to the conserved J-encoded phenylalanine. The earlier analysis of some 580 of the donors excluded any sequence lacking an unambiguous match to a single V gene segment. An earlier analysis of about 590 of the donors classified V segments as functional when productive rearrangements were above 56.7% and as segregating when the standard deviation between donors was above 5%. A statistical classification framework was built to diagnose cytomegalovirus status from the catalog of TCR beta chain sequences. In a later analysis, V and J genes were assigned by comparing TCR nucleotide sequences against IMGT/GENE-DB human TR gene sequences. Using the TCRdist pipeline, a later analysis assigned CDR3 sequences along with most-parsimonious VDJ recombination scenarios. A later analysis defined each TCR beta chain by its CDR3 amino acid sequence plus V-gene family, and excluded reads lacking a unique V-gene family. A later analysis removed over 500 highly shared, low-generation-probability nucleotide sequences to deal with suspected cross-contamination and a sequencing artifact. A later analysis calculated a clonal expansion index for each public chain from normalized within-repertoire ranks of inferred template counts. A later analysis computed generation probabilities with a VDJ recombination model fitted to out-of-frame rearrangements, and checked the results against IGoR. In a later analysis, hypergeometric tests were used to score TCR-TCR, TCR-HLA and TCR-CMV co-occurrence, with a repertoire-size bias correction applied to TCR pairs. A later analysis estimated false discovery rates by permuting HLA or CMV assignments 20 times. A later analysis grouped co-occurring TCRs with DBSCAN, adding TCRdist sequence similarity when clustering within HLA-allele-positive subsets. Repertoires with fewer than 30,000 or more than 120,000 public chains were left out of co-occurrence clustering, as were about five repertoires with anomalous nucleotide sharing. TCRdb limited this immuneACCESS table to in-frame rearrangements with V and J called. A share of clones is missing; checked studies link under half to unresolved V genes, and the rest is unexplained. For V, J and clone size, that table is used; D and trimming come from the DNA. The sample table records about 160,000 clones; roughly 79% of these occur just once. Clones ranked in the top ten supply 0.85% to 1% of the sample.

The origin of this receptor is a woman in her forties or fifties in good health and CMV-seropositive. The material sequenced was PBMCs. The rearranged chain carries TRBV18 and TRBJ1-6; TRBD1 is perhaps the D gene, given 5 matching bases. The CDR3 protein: CASSPHRGSPLHF. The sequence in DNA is TGTGCCAGCTCCCCCCATAGGGGTTCACCCCTCCACTTT. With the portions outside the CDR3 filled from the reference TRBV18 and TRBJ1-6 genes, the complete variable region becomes NAGVMQNPRHLVRRRGQEARLRCSPMKGHSHVYWYRQLPEEGLKFMVYLQKENIIDESGMPKERFSAEFPKEGPSILRIQQVVRGDSAAYFCASSPHRGSPLHFGNGTRLTVT.